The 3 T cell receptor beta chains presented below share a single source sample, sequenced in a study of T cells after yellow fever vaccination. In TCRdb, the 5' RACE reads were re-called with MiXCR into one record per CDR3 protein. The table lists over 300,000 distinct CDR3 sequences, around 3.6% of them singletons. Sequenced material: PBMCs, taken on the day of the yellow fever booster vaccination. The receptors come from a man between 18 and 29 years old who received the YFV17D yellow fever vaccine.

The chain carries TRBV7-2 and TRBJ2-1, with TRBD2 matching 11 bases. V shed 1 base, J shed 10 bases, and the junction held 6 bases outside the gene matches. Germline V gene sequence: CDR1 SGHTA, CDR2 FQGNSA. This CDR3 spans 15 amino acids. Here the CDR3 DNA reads TGTGCCAGCAGCTTAGTACTAGCGGGGGCCCTGGAGCAGTTCTTC. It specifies CASSLVLAGALEQFF.

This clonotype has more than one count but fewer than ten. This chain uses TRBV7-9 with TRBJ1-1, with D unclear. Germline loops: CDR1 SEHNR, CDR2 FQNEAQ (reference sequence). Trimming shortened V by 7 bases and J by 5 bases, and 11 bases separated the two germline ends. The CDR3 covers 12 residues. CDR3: CASTLGQTEAFF. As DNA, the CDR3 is TGTGCCAGCACCCTCGGGCAGACTGAAGCTTTCTTT.

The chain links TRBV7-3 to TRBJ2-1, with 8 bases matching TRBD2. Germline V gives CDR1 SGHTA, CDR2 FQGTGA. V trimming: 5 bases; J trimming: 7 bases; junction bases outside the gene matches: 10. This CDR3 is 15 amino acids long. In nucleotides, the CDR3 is TGTGCCAGCAGCGCGTTCTTAGCGGGGCGGAATGAGCAGTTCTTC. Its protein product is CASSAFLAGRNEQFF.